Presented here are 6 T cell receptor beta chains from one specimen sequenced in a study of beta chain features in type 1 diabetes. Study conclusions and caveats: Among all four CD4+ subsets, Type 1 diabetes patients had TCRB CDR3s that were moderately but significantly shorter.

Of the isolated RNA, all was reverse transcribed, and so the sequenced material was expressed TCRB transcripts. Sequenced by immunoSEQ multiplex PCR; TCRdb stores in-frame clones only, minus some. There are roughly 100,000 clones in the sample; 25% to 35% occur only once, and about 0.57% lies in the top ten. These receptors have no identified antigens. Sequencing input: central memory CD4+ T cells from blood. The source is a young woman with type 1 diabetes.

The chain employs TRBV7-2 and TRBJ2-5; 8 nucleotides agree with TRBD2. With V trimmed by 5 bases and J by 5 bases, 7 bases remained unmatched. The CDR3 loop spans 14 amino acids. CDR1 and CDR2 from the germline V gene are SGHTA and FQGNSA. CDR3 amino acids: CASSRSGARETQYF. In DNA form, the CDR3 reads TGTGCCAGCAGCCGTAGCGGGGCACGGGAGACCCAGTACTTC.

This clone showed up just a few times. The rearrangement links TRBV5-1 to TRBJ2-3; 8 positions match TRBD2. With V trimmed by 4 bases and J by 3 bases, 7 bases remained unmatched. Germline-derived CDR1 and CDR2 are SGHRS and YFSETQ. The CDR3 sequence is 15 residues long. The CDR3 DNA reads TGCGCCAGCAGCCCGGGGGGGCCCAGGACAGATACGCAGTATTTT. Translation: CASSPGGPRTDTQYF.

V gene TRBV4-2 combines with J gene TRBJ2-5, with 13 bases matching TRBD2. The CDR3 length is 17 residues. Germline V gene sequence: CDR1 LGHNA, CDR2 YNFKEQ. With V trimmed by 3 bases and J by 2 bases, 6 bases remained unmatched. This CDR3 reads CASSQGLAGIEQETQYF. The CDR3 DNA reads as TGTGCCAGCAGCCAGGGACTAGCGGGAATCGAGCAAGAGACCCAGTACTTC.

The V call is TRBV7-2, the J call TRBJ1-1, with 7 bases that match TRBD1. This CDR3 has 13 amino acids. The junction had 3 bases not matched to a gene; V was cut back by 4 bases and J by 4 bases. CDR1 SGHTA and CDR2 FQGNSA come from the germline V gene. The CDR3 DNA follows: TGTGCCAGCAGCTCACAGGGGCCCACTGAAGCTTTCTTT. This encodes CASSSQGPTEAFF.

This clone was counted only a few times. CDR3 loop: CASSFKGAYTGELFF. The DNA of the CDR3 is TGTGCCAGCAGCTTCAAGGGGGCCTACACCGGGGAGCTGTTTTTT. The chain couples TRBV5-5 to TRBJ2-2; 7 bases are shared with TRBD1. The V gene end was trimmed by 2 bases and the J gene end by 3 bases; junction bases not matched to a gene: 4. Germline V gives CDR1 SGHKS, CDR2 YYEKEE (reference sequence). CDR3 length: 15 amino acids. The variable domain in full, with the rest retrieved from reference TRBV5-5 and TRBJ2-2, is DAGVTQSPTHLIKTRGQQVTLRCSPISGHKSVSWYQQVLGQGPQFIFQYYEKEERGRGNFPDRFSARQFPNYSSELNVNALLLGDSALYLCASSFKGAYTGELFFGEGSRLTVL.

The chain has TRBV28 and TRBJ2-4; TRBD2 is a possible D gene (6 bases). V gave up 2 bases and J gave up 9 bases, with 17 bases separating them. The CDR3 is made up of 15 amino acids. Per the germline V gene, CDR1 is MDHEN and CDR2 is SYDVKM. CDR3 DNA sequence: TGTGCCAGCAGTTTAGGAGGGGCTCAGGCGATCATTCAGTACTTC. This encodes CASSLGGAQAIIQYF.